The entry below gives a single T cell receptor (beta chain) sequence along with its context. The germline CDR1 and CDR2 sequences are MNHNS and SASEGT. V lost 7 bases to trimming and J lost 5 bases, with 14 bases between them. This CDR3 is built from 14 residues. The data were taken from a study of identical twins. TCRdb re-called the 5' RACE reads through MiXCR, storing one row per CDR3 protein. The table has roughly 500,000 distinct CDR3 sequences, approximately 22% seen once; the top ten hold roughly 0.91%. This sample was also put to use in a study of T cells expressing NK-cell markers. That paper adds: From sorted CD3+CD56+NKG2C+, CD3+CD56+NKG2C- and CD3+CD56-NKG2C+ T cells came the TCR beta repertoires.

This receptor was obtained from a young woman in good health. This chain joins TRBV6-1 and TRBJ1-4; tentative D call: TRBD1 (5 bases). The sequenced material came from CD4+ T cells sorted from blood. The CDR3 protein is CASKRGNRNEKLFF. DNA for the CDR3: TGTGCCAGCAAACGGGGGAACCGGAATGAAAAACTGTTTTTT.